These 5 T cell receptor beta chains came from one sample sequenced in a study of blood T cell repertoires in COVID-19. Sequencing used immunoSEQ multiplex PCR; TCRdb keeps in-frame clones, though not all of them. The sample contains 240,000 or so clones, approximately 80% of which appear only once. Input material: peripheral blood. The receptors originated from a woman of 80 years or more with acute or convalescent COVID-19.

The chain carries TRBV28 and TRBJ1-5; D gene ambiguous. Trimming took off 6 bases at V and 1 base at J, with 10 bases between the two ends. The germline V gene has CDR1 MDHEN and CDR2 SYDVKM. The CDR3 is made up of 14 amino acids. Written as DNA, the CDR3 is TGTGCCAGCAGAGGACGGGAGAGCAATCAGCCCCAGCATTTT. Protein product: CASRGRESNQPQHF.

The V call is TRBV5-8, the J call TRBJ1-2; weak D call: TRBD1 (5 bases). This CDR3 is built from 13 residues. V was pared by 1 base and J by 4 bases, with 8 bases between. Per germline, CDR1 SGHTS and CDR2 YDEGEE. Here the CDR3 reads CASSLQGGYGYTF. The CDR3 DNA reads TGTGCCAGCAGCTTGCAGGGCGGCTATGGCTACACCTTC.

This clone was found a few times. The chain links TRBV19 to TRBJ1-4; tentative D call: TRBD1 (6 bases). Germline-derived CDR1 and CDR2 are LNHDA and SQIVND (reference sequence). This CDR3 has 14 amino acids. Trimming left V 6 bases short and J 4 bases short, with 12 bases between. The CDR3 reads CASSLGAGNEKLFF. Here the CDR3 DNA reads TGTGCCAGTAGCCTGGGGGCCGGTAATGAAAAACTGTTTTTT.

V gene TRBV10-3 combines with J gene TRBJ1-1, with 10 bases aligning to TRBD1. Unmatched junction bases numbered 2, after V lost 10 bases and J lost 6 bases. This CDR3 region has 11 residues. The germline CDR1 and CDR2 sequences are ENHRY and SYGVKD. CDR3 region: CATGTGAEAFF. The CDR3 nucleotides read TGTGCCACCGGGACAGGGGCTGAAGCTTTCTTT.

This clone occurred a few times. The chain recombines TRBV19 with TRBJ1-4; D is possibly TRBD1 (5 bases). The CDR3 sequence is 15 residues long. Trimming shortened V by 4 bases and J by 4 bases, and 13 bases separated the two germline ends. Germline values: CDR1 LNHDA, CDR2 SQIVND (reference sequence). For the CDR3, the DNA is TGTGCCAGTAGTACAAGCCGGGGGTTTAATGAAAAACTGTTTTTT. This codes for CASSTSRGFNEKLFF.